This TCR beta chain originates from a study of blood T cell repertoires in COVID-19. About the research overall: Sites in the United States, Italy and Spain provided acute and convalescent COVID-19 samples.

The germline V gene has CDR1 MNHEY and CDR2 SVGAGI. The CDR3 loop spans 13 amino acids. Unmatched junction bases numbered 5, after V lost 6 bases and J lost 7 bases. Profiling relied on immunoSEQ multiplex PCR, and the TCRdb table lists in-frame clones only, not all of them. This repertoire shows some 50,000 clones, around 86% found once; its top ten account for approximately 27%. The receptor was isolated from a human donor in a cohort sampled during active COVID-19. The V call is TRBV6-5, the J call TRBJ1-4, with 7 bases lining up with TRBD1. Material for sequencing was peripheral blood. The CDR3 sequence is CASSLDRAEKLFF. The CDR3 nucleotides read TGTGCCAGCAGCTTAGACAGGGCTGAAAAACTGTTTTTT.